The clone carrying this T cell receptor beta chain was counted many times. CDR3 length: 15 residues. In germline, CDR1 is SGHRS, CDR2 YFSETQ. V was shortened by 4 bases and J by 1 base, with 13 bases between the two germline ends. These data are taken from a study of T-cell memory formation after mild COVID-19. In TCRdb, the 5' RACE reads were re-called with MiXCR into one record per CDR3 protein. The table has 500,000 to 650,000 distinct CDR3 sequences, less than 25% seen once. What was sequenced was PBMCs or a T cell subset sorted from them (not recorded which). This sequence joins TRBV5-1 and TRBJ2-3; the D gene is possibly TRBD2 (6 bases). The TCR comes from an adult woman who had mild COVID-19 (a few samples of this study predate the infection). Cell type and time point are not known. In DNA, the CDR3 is TGCGCCAGCAGCCTGACCGGGGGAGGCACAGATACGCAGTATTTT. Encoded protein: CASSLTGGGTDTQYF.